Listed below are T cell receptor beta chains from one sample, sequenced in a study of neurological immune-mediated disorders. Via MiXCR, TCRdb re-called the 5' RACE reads, giving one row per CDR3 protein. The data show 17,000 or so distinct CDR3 sequences, about 10% seen once. The sequencing sample was made of CD8+ T cells from blood. These receptors came from a woman in her 50s in good health. Both conserved end residues are trimmed from each CDR3. The order of the fields is D gene, CDR3 length, V gene, J gene, CDR3 protein. D genes are given only for firm matches.

TRBD2	14	TRBV5-1	TRBJ2-3	ASSLVPSGGTDTQY
.	11	TRBV6-5	TRBJ2-3	ASSYGLGDTQY
.	11	TRBV6-5	TRBJ1-4	ASSYEIGQKLF
TRBD1	12	TRBV5-1	TRBJ2-7	ASSLAQGIYEQY
TRBD2	16	TRBV4-3	TRBJ2-7	ASSQVPGGREAAYEQY
.	10	TRBV5-1	TRBJ2-1	ASSQPNDEQF
.	13	TRBV4-1	TRBJ1-4	ASSQGLGEDEKLF
TRBD2	13	TRBV20-1	TRBJ2-5	SARESSGGPETQY
.	14	TRBV6-6	TRBJ2-1	ASSYTGWQRNNEQF
TRBD1	12	TRBV20-1	TRBJ2-1	SASSDRSYNEQF
.	13	TRBV5-1	TRBJ2-7	ASSRRDRPSYEQY
.	12	TRBV7-9	TRBJ2-2	ASSPDGNTGELF
TRBD2	13	TRBV4-3	TRBJ2-1	ASSQDDGTSYEQF
TRBD1	14	TRBV6-1	TRBJ2-2	ASSWTGVTNTGELF
.	11	TRBV7-6	TRBJ2-3	ASSLAASDTQY
.	12	TRBV7-2	TRBJ1-1	ASSLVGGPNEAF
.	13	TRBV15	TRBJ2-3	ATSRGGGGIDTQY
TRBD2	11	TRBV5-6	TRBJ2-7	ASTRGGGYEQY
.	10	TRBV9	TRBJ2-1	ASSTSGNEQF
.	15	TRBV6-2/TRBV6-3	TRBJ2-2	ASQGVPSGSNTGELF
.	13	TRBV28	TRBJ1-1	ASSLRETGKTEAF
TRBD2	14	TRBV18	TRBJ2-1	ASSPEAGGLYNEQF
.	11	TRBV20-1	TRBJ2-3	SAPTEGPDTQY
.	12	TRBV20-1	TRBJ2-2	SASLGRRTGELF
.	8	TRBV4-1	TRBJ1-2	ASSQDGYT
.	14	TRBV5-1	TRBJ2-7	ASSLVGSGALYEQY